The next 11 T cell receptor beta chains were all read from a single sample in a study of blood T cell repertoires in COVID-19. Method: immunoSEQ multiplex PCR; TCRdb's copy keeps in-frame clones and lacks some. The profile shows hundreds of thousands of clones, 88% of them singletons. Sequenced material: peripheral blood. These receptors all come from a woman between 65 and 79 years old with COVID-19, enrolled during active disease.

V and J are TRBV2 and TRBJ2-7; possibly TRBD2 for D (6 bases). Germline loops: CDR1 SNHLY, CDR2 FYNNEI. Trimming took 6 bases from V and 0 from J, leaving 15 bases between them. This CDR3 is 15 amino acids long. The CDR3 DNA reads as TGTGCCAGCAGACCCGGCGGAGGGTTCTCCTACGAGCAGTACTTC. Translation gives CASRPGGGFSYEQYF.

This chain connects TRBV5-1 to TRBJ2-7, with TRBD2 matching over 10 bases. J was trimmed by 2 bases and V by 1 base; bases with no gene match: 9. This CDR3 has 17 amino acids. Germline V gives CDR1 SGHRS, CDR2 YFSETQ. The CDR3 bases are TGCGCCAGCAGCTTGCTGTTCGTAGCGGGAGGAACCTACGAGCAGTACTTC. This encodes CASSLLFVAGGTYEQYF.

About this clone itself: Compared with germline, one end of the junction differs, possibly owing to a read error. The sample contains more than one DNA sequence encoding this CDR3. The V call is TRBV15, the J call TRBJ1-2, with D perhaps TRBD1 (6 bases). The CDR3 length is 16 residues. CDR1 and CDR2 from the germline V gene are LNHNV and YYDKDF (reference sequence). The CDR3 reads CATSRDLSSTGSGYTF. In nucleotides, the CDR3 is TGTGCCACCAGCAGAGATCTGTCTTCGACAGGTAGTGGCTACACCTTT. Using reference TRBV15 and TRBJ1-2 for the parts outside the CDR3, the full variable domain is DAMVIQNPRYQVTQFGKPVTLSCSQTLNHNVMYWYQQKSSQAPKLLFHYYDKDFNNEADTPDNFQSRRPNTSFCFLDIRSPGLGDTAMYLCATSRDLSSTGSGYTFGSGTRLTVV.

This clone was picked up one time. The rearrangement uses TRBV10-3 and TRBJ2-1; 7 bases map to TRBD1. Germline values: CDR1 ENHRY, CDR2 SYGVKD. Trimming at V came to 7 bases and at J to 5 bases, leaving 5 bases not matched to a gene. The CDR3 is 13 residues long. This chain's CDR3 is CAIKPTGDNEQFF. The DNA of the CDR3 is TGTGCCATCAAACCTACAGGGGACAATGAGCAGTTCTTC.

The rearrangement uses TRBV7-2 and TRBJ1-2; 8 nucleotides match TRBD1. Germline lookup yields CDR1 SGHTA and CDR2 FQGNSA. V lost 0 bases and J lost 4; bases outside the gene matches: 4. This CDR3 has 15 amino acids. CDR3 sequence reads: CASSLARTGTYGYTF. The CDR3 coding sequence is TGTGCCAGCAGCTTAGCCAGGACAGGGACCTATGGCTACACCTTC.

The J gene is TRBJ2-5, the V gene TRBV5-4; D unclear. Per the germline V gene, CDR1 is SGHNT and CDR2 is YYREEE (reference sequence). The CDR3 is 15 amino acids. The V gene lost 0 bases and the J gene lost 5 bases, with 14 bases spanning the gap. In nucleotides, the CDR3 is TGTGCCAGCAGCTTGGGCACAGTTCAGATTGAGACCCAGTACTTC. Translated: CASSLGTVQIETQYF.

V is TRBV5-1 and J is TRBJ1-6; TRBD1 is a possible D gene (6 bases). V was clipped by 1 base and J by 10 bases, with 15 bases between them. This CDR3 spans 15 amino acids. Germline lookup yields CDR1 SGHRS and CDR2 YFSETQ. The CDR3 loop reads CASSLWGQSGSPLHF. The CDR3 coding sequence is TGCGCCAGCAGCTTGTGGGGGCAATCAGGGTCACCCCTCCACTTT.

This sequence joins TRBV2 and TRBJ2-7, with D perhaps TRBD1 (6 bases). Germline V gene data show CDR1 as SNHLY and CDR2 as FYNNEI. The CDR3 loop spans 13 amino acids. V was clipped by 6 bases and J by 6 bases, with 15 bases between them. CDR3 protein: CASSNSRDTEQYF. In DNA form, the CDR3 reads TGTGCCAGCAGCAATAGCAGGGACACCGAGCAGTACTTC.

This chain uses TRBV24-1 with TRBJ2-1; the match to TRBD1 covers 8 bases. The CDR3 totals 13 residues. CDR1 and CDR2 from the germline V gene are KGHDR and SFDVKD. V trimming: 4 bases; J trimming: 9 bases; junction bases outside the gene matches: 4. CDR3 sequence (DNA): TGTGCCACCAGTGACCCAGGGGGCAGTGAGCAGTTCTTC. Its protein is CATSDPGGSEQFF.

The rearrangement uses TRBV10-3 and TRBJ2-1, with 13 bases identical to TRBD2. V trimming: 6 bases; J trimming: 1 base; junction bases outside the gene matches: 9. Germline V CDR1 and CDR2: ENHRY, SYGVKD. This CDR3 contains 18 residues. The CDR3, as DNA: TGTGCCATCAGGGGGGATGGACTAGCGGGAGAGTCCTACAATGAGCAGTTCTTC. Protein: CAIRGDGLAGESYNEQFF.

V gene TRBV5-1 combines with J gene TRBJ1-1, with D unresolved. The V gene lost 0 bases and the J gene lost 0 bases, with 6 bases spanning the gap. The CDR3 is 14 amino acids. Germline V CDR1 and CDR2: SGHRS, YFSETQ. In DNA form, the CDR3 reads TGCGCCAGCAGCTTGGCCCGGGTGAACACTGAAGCTTTCTTT. Translating it yields CASSLARVNTEAFF.